This T cell receptor beta chain was sequenced in a study of circulating CD8 cells and anti-PD-1 response in melanoma. Study-level background: Responders had complete or partial responses; non-responders had stable or progressive disease. Study-wide findings and caveats: Subset repertoires were largely private at M1, with under 7% shared. The cohort mixed treatment-naive and previously treated patients.

CDR3 size: 14 residues. Trimming shortened V by 3 bases and J by 3 bases, and 13 bases separated the two germline ends. Looked up from germline, CDR1 is SGDLS and CDR2 is YYNGEE. Each library started from around 14 ng of total RNA using the QIAseq Immune Repertoire TCR panel. TCRdb analysed the reads with MiXCR anew, one entry per CDR3 protein. The table lists some 400 distinct CDR3 sequences, about 6.6% of them singletons. From live CD3+CD8+TCRalphabeta+ cells, four PD-1 and/or TIGIT subsets were sorted. In its sample, this clonotype ranks as medium-sized. What it binds is unknown. This chain connects TRBV9 to TRBJ2-7; D possibly uses TRBD1 or TRBD2 (5 bases each). This TCR was recovered from a human donor with melanoma. The sequences come from CD8+ T cells from PBMCs, collected at baseline or after one month of anti-PD-1 therapy (not recorded which). The CDR3 region is CASSAAGTDYEQYF. CDR3 bases: TGTGCCAGCAGCGCCGCCGGGACGGACTACGAGCAGTACTTC.